This T cell receptor beta chain was documented in a study of shared clonotypes between healthy human individuals. Trimming took 10 bases from V and 4 from J; bases not matched to a gene: 12. Germline lookup yields CDR1 SGHRS and CDR2 YFSETQ. The CDR3 runs to 14 residues. Here immunoSEQ multiplex PCR was the method, and the copy in TCRdb shows in-frame clones only, minus some. This sample has fewer than 3 million clones; 85% to 95% occur once, and the top ten carry 0.37%. The chain couples TRBV5-1 to TRBJ2-7; 9 bases agree with TRBD2. The sequence was obtained from a man between 18 and 29 years old in good health. Some clones in this sample may be carry-over from other donors' samples. Input material: naive CD4+ T cells from PBMCs. Stated subset: CD45RA+ positively selected. CDR3 nucleotide sequence: TGCGCCTCCCATACCGGGACTAGCAGTTACGAGCAGTACTTC. Translating gives CASHTGTSSYEQYF.